The present T cell receptor beta chain was sequenced within a study of identical twins. TCRdb called the 5' RACE reads again in MiXCR, with one record for every CDR3 protein. The top ten clones hold approximately 0.29% of a sample with 1,800,000 or so distinct CDR3 sequences, around 29% of them seen once. The sample holds a few counts of this clonotype. Germline CDR1 is SGHVS and CDR2 is FQNEAQ. The CDR3 is 11 residues long. The V end lost 7 bases, the J end lost 7 bases, and 9 bases lay between the germline ends. The sequenced sample consisted of cord blood. This sequence originates from a newborn girl in good health. The chain combines TRBV7-8 with TRBJ2-3; unclear D gene. DNA for the CDR3: TGTGCCAGCACCCTCGCTAATACGCAGTATTTT. Translating gives CASTLANTQYF.